This passage covers 20 T cell receptor beta chains from one sample sequenced in a study of beta chain features in type 1 diabetes (dated 2018 in TCRdb). The library was built by means of the immunoSEQ multiplex PCR assay. The High Capacity cDNA Reverse Transcription Kit was used to reverse transcribe all of the isolated RNA, meaning that expressed TCRB transcripts were what got sequenced. TCRdb re-hosts the immuneACCESS table, in-frame sequences only. Its copies lack some clones; in the studies checked, an unresolved V gene accounts for under half of them, and the cause for the rest is not known. Counted in this sample were about 240,000 clones; 25% to 35% of them appeared once. The top ten constitute 3.5% to 4.5% of the sample. Sequencing was carried out using central memory CD4+ T cells from blood. The receptor set was obtained from a man under 40 in good health.

The chain employs TRBV29-1 and TRBJ1-5; 9 positions match TRBD1. J was trimmed by 7 bases and V by 6 bases; bases with no gene match: 7. This CDR3 has 13 amino acids. CDR1 and CDR2 from the germline V gene are SQVTM and ANQGSEA. The CDR3 region is CSVGTGNGQPQHF. The CDR3, as DNA: TGCAGCGTGGGGACAGGGAACGGACAGCCCCAGCATTTT. The full variable domain, in which reference TRBV29-1 and TRBJ1-5 provide the parts outside the CDR3, is SAVISQKPSRDICQRGTSLTIQCQVDSQVTMMFWYRQQPGQSLTLIATANQGSEATYESGFVIDKFPISRPNLTFSTLTVSNMSPEDSSIYLCSVGTGNGQPQHFGDGTRLSIL.

This clone was recorded a few times. A far larger clone differs by one base, so this is likely a read error. V usage is TRBV6-6 and J usage is TRBJ2-6; a weak D match, TRBD2 (6 bases). From germline, CDR1 is MNHNY and CDR2 SVGAGI (reference sequence). CDR3 length: 15 residues. DNA of the CDR3: TGTGCCCGCAGTGACGGGGGCTCTGGGGCCAACGTCCTGACTTTC. Protein: CARSDGGSGANVLTF.

The rearrangement links TRBV30 to TRBJ2-1, with 10 bases aligning to TRBD2. The CDR3 sequence is 15 residues long. Germline loops: CDR1 GTSNPN, CDR2 SVGIG (reference sequence). Trimming took 0 bases from V and 8 from J; bases not matched to a gene: 7. For the CDR3, the DNA is TGTGCCTGGAGTGTACTAGCGGGAATCGGGCATGAGCAGTTCTTC. Encoded protein: CAWSVLAGIGHEQFF. The entire variable domain, with the rest obtained from reference TRBV30 and TRBJ2-1, is as follows: SQTIHQWPATLVQPVGSPLSLECTVEGTSNPNLYWYRQAAGRGLQLLFYSVGIGQISSEVPQNLSASRPQDRQFILSSKKLLLSDSGFYLCAWSVLAGIGHEQFFGPGTRLTVL.

The chain has TRBV30 and TRBJ2-7, with D hard to call. This CDR3 region has 11 residues. The germline CDR1 and CDR2 sequences are GTSNPN and SVGIG (reference sequence). V lost 3 bases to trimming and J lost 0 bases, with 3 bases between them. CDR3 nucleotide sequence: TGTGCCTGGAGAGCCTCCTACGAGCAGTACTTC. It is translated as CAWRASYEQYF.

The CDR3 DNA reads TGTGCCAGCAGCTTAGGGACCCTCCAAGAGACCCAGTACTTC. Translating gives CASSLGTLQETQYF. V and J are TRBV11-2 and TRBJ2-5; D call uncertain. Germline V gives CDR1 SGHAT, CDR2 FQNNGV. The CDR3 loop spans 14 amino acids. The V gene lost 1 base and the J gene lost 1 base, with 7 bases spanning the gap. The full variable domain, in which reference TRBV11-2 and TRBJ2-5 provide the parts outside the CDR3, is EAGVAQSPRYKIIEKRQSVAFWCNPISGHATLYWYQQILGQGPKLLIQFQNNGVVDDSQLPKDRFSAERLKGVDSTLKIQPAKLEDSAVYLCASSLGTLQETQYFGPGTRLLVL.

This sequence joins TRBV5-4 and TRBJ1-3; D unclear. Trimming cost V 6 bases and J 1 base, with 14 bases left between them. Germline CDR1 reads SGHNT; CDR2 reads YYREEE (reference sequence). CDR3 length: 15 residues. The CDR3 coding sequence is TGTGCCAGCACACCGGGCAGTCCTTCTGGAAACACCATATATTTT. Its translation is CASTPGSPSGNTIYF.

Concerning this clone: This could be a read error, since a much larger clone is one nucleotide away. The chain recombines TRBV30 with TRBJ2-1; D call uncertain. With 0 bases removed from V and 7 bases from J, the gap between germline ends came to 7 bases. The CDR3 length is 12 residues. Germline V gives CDR1 GTSNPN, CDR2 SVGIG (reference sequence). Here the CDR3 reads CAWSVGLNEQFF. In DNA form, the CDR3 reads TGTGCCTGGAGTGTGGGCTTGAATGAGCAGTTCTTC.

V usage is TRBV7-2 and J usage is TRBJ2-3, with a tentative D call TRBD2 (5 bases). V was trimmed by 3 bases and J by 1 base, leaving 8 bases between them. The CDR3 consists of 14 residues. Per germline, CDR1 SGHTA and CDR2 FQGNSA. The DNA for the CDR3 is TGTGCCAGCAGCTTCAGGACTCGCACAGATACGCAGTATTTT. Its translation: CASSFRTRTDTQYF.

This clone was observed a few times. The chain couples TRBV5-1 to TRBJ2-1; D tentatively fits TRBD1 or TRBD2 (5 bases each). V was clipped by 6 bases and J by 0 bases, with 22 bases between them. Germline assignment: CDR1 SGHRS and CDR2 YFSETQ. CDR3 length: 18 amino acids. DNA for the CDR3: TGCGCCAGCATCCCGGGACCCACTTCCGCCCACTCCTACAATGAGCAGTTCTTC. Amino acid sequence: CASIPGPTSAHSYNEQFF.

This clone turned up a few times. The CDR3 reads CASIRENEQYF. The CDR3 DNA reads TGTGCCAGCATAAGGGAGAACGAGCAGTACTTC. V gene TRBV9 combines with J gene TRBJ2-7; tentatively, D is TRBD2 (5 bases). The ends were cut back, 6 bases at V and 5 bases at J, with 9 bases in the middle. The CDR3 loop spans 11 amino acids. Germline assignment: CDR1 SGDLS and CDR2 YYNGEE.

Concerning this clone itself: This sequence may be a read error, since a much larger clone differs from it by one base. Other DNA sequences within the sample encode an identical CDR3. The rearrangement joins TRBV11-2 to TRBJ2-5; D unresolved. CDR3 length equals 13 residues. V was cut by 1 base and J by 2 bases, with 5 bases left in between. The germline gives CDR1 SGHAT, CDR2 FQNNGV. The DNA for the CDR3 is TGTGCCAGCAGCTTAGGGCGGCAAGAGACCCAGTACTTC. As protein: CASSLGRQETQYF.

This clone is labeled medium-sized. This chain connects TRBV5-1 to TRBJ2-2, with 7 bases lining up with TRBD2. V lost 0 bases, J lost 1 base, and 3 bases stayed unmatched. Looked up from germline, CDR1 is SGHRS and CDR2 is YFSETQ. CDR3 length: 16 amino acids. CDR3 region: CASSLESGVNTGELFF. DNA for the CDR3: TGCGCCAGCAGCTTGGAGAGCGGGGTGAACACCGGGGAGCTGTTTTTT.

This clone was observed at least ten times. The chain uses TRBV25-1 and TRBJ2-3, with unresolved D. V lost 6 bases and J 6 bases, leaving 13 bases between the germline ends. The CDR3 is 13 residues long. CDR1 MGHDK and CDR2 SYGVNS come from the germline V gene. The CDR3 is CASRPPGSDTQYF. CDR3 sequence (DNA): TGTGCCAGCAGACCTCCCGGGTCCGATACGCAGTATTTT.

The V and J genes are TRBV11-2 and TRBJ2-4, with no clear D. Between the trimmed V and J ends, which lost 5 bases and 7 bases, there was a span of 6 bases. The CDR3 loop spans 11 amino acids. CDR1 is SGHAT, CDR2 FQNNGV, per germline. CDR3 in DNA: TGTGCCAGCAGCCCCGGGAACATTCAGTACTTC. Translated, it gives CASSPGNIQYF.

This clone has just a few counts. The sample carries other DNA sequences with the same CDR3. The chain employs TRBV20-1 and TRBJ2-5; D is uncertain. The CDR3 totals 9 residues. V dropped 6 bases and J dropped 5 bases, with 4 bases sitting between them. Germline lookup yields CDR1 DFQATT and CDR2 SNEGSKA (reference sequence). CDR3 DNA: TGCAGTGCCCCTGAGACCCAGTACTTC. Translated: CSAPETQYF.

This rearrangement joins TRBV7-2 to TRBJ2-1, with unresolved D. Germline V gene data show CDR1 as SGHTA and CDR2 as FQGNSA. The CDR3 length is 15 residues. V dropped 1 base and J dropped 5 bases, with 12 bases sitting between them. The CDR3, as DNA: TGTGCCAGCAGCTTAGTTCCCCAGTCGAACAATGAGCAGTTCTTC. Residues: CASSLVPQSNNEQFF.

The rearrangement joins TRBV30 to TRBJ2-1; D uncertain. V was pared by 3 bases and J by 7 bases, with 13 bases between. In germline, CDR1 is GTSNPN, CDR2 SVGIG (reference sequence). This CDR3 comprises 13 residues. The CDR3 DNA sequence: TGTGCCTGGAGCCGGGCCCCAGCGAATGAGCAGTTCTTC. This encodes CAWSRAPANEQFF.

J is TRBJ2-3 and V is TRBV11-2, with 15 bases fitting TRBD2. The CDR3 length is 18 residues. CDR1 SGHAT and CDR2 FQNNGV come from the germline V gene. Trimming at V came to 5 bases and at J to 5 bases, leaving 11 bases not matched to a gene. CDR3 in amino acids: CASSPLGLAGGRVDTQYF. CDR3 coding DNA: TGTGCCAGCAGCCCCTTGGGACTAGCGGGAGGCCGGGTAGATACGCAGTATTTT.

This clone was found a few times. This may be a read error, as it is one base from a much larger clone. This chain links TRBV5-5 with TRBJ2-5; D uncertain. Germline assignment: CDR1 SGHKS and CDR2 YYEKEE (reference sequence). V lost 4 bases, J lost 3 bases, and 4 bases lay in between. The CDR3 length is 11 residues. The CDR3 sequence: CASSVEETQYF. The CDR3 DNA is TGTGCCAGCAGCGTGGAAGAGACCCAGTACTTC.

This clone was observed once. V is TRBV5-4 and J is TRBJ2-3; 11 bases align to TRBD2. With 4 bases clipped from V and 1 base from J, the junction kept 5 bases outside the gene matches. The CDR3 spans 16 residues. Germline V gene lookup returns CDR1 SGHNT and CDR2 YYREEE (reference sequence). CDR3 nucleotides: TGTGCCAGCAGCCCCGGGGGACTAGCGGGCACAGATACGCAGTATTTT. Residues: CASSPGGLAGTDTQYF.